One and the same sample provided the 24 T cell receptor beta chains below, sequenced in a study of blood T cell repertoires in COVID-19. This table comes from immunoSEQ multiplex PCR, and its TCRdb copy is limited to in-frame clones, with some not included. Of over 70,000 clones listed, around 80% are singletons. The sample was peripheral blood. These receptor sequences come from a man in his 70s with acute or convalescent COVID-19.

In this sample, this clone turned up a few times. The J gene is TRBJ1-1, the V gene TRBV2; D might be TRBD1 (6 bases). CDR1 is SNHLY, CDR2 FYNNEI, per germline. The CDR3 extends over 14 amino acids. Trimming took off 4 bases at V and 0 bases at J, with 9 bases between the two ends. Here the CDR3 reads CASSAQGLNTEAFF. CDR3 coding DNA: TGTGCCAGCAGTGCACAGGGTTTGAACACTGAAGCTTTCTTT.

This clone has more than one count but fewer than ten. In DNA, the CDR3 is TGTGCCACCAGTGAAAACAGGGGTTTGGGGGAGCTGTTTTTT. It translates to CATSENRGLGELFF. This rearrangement joins TRBV24-1 to TRBJ2-2; 7 bases are a match to TRBD1. Germline assignment: CDR1 KGHDR and CDR2 SFDVKD. Unmatched junction bases numbered 6, after V lost 4 bases and J lost 8 bases. The CDR3 totals 14 residues.

In this sample, this clone turned up once. V and J are TRBV6-5 and TRBJ2-5, with 10 positions matching TRBD1. Germline assignment: CDR1 MNHEY and CDR2 SVGAGI. The CDR3 has 13 amino acids. V trimming: 8 bases; J trimming: 3 bases; junction bases outside the gene matches: 3. The CDR3: CASRDRGKETQYF. CDR3 nucleotides: TGTGCCAGCCGGGACAGGGGAAAAGAGACCCAGTACTTC.

The V and J genes are TRBV5-8 and TRBJ2-2; D is perhaps TRBD2 (7 bases). V dropped 2 bases and J dropped 0 bases, with 20 bases sitting between them. Germline loops: CDR1 SGHTS, CDR2 YDEGEE. This CDR3 has 19 residues. For the CDR3, the DNA is TGTGCCAGCAGCTTTTTAGTTTCGGGGGGCTTGACGAACACCGGGGAGCTGTTTTTT. Translating gives CASSFLVSGGLTNTGELFF.

The chain has TRBV30 and TRBJ1-2, with 7 bases identical to TRBD1. Germline CDR1 and CDR2: GTSNPN and SVGIG (reference sequence). J lost 8 bases, V lost 0 bases, and 9 bases had no gene match. The CDR3 length is 14 residues. The chain's CDR3 is CAWSVGGGPGGYTF. The CDR3 DNA reads as TGTGCCTGGAGTGTAGGGGGCGGCCCTGGGGGCTACACCTTC.

This sequence joins TRBV25-1 and TRBJ1-1, with D maybe TRBD1 (6 bases). The V gene lost 10 bases and the J gene lost 5 bases, with 14 bases spanning the gap. The CDR3 is 12 residues long. Germline V gene lookup returns CDR1 MGHDK and CDR2 SYGVNS. The CDR3 here is CATSKTGTEAFF. CDR3 bases: TGTGCCACCTCAAAAACAGGGACTGAAGCTTTCTTT.

J is TRBJ2-3 and V is TRBV5-1, with TRBD1 identical over 7 bases. This CDR3 region has 16 residues. Germline V gene sequence: CDR1 SGHRS, CDR2 YFSETQ. Trimming cost V 5 bases and J 2 bases; bases outside gene matches: 11. The CDR3 DNA follows: TGCGCCAGCAGAACACAGACAGGGAGATCCACAGATACGCAGTATTTT. Protein: CASRTQTGRSTDTQYF.

The rearrangement links TRBV19 to TRBJ1-4, with TRBD1 matching 8 bases. V was clipped by 3 bases and J by 8 bases; unmatched bases: 23. In germline, CDR1 is LNHDA, CDR2 SQIVND (reference sequence). The CDR3 covers 20 residues. As DNA, the CDR3 is TGTGCCAGTAGTATGCTCGGAAGGGCAGACAGGGGACGAGCCGGAGAAAAACTGTTTTTT. This gives the protein CASSMLGRADRGRAGEKLFF. Supplemented by reference TRBV19 and TRBJ1-4, the full variable domain reads DGGITQSPKYLFRKEGQNVTLSCEQNLNHDAMYWYRQDPGQGLRLIYYSQIVNDFQKGDIAEGYSVSREKKESFPLTVTSAQKNPTAFYLCASSMLGRADRGRAGEKLFFGSGTQLSVL.

The rearrangement links TRBV24-1 to TRBJ2-1; D not certain. The V end lost 4 bases, the J end lost 2 bases, and 14 bases lay between the germline ends. CDR1 and CDR2 (germline): KGHDR, SFDVKD. There are 16 residues in the CDR3. CDR3 protein: CATSDVRSETYNEQFF. The CDR3 DNA reads as TGTGCCACCAGTGACGTCAGGTCGGAAACCTACAATGAGCAGTTCTTC.

This clone has a handful of counts. CDR3 in amino acids: CASSQTSADEQYF. CDR3 in DNA: TGTGCCAGCAGTCAGACTAGCGCCGACGAGCAGTACTTC. The rearrangement joins TRBV12-3 or TRBV12-4 to TRBJ2-7; TRBD2 aligns across 8 bases. There are 13 residues in the CDR3. V shed 5 bases and J 5 bases; nucleotides not matched to a gene: 5.

The chain uses TRBV29-1 and TRBJ1-2, with 7 bases identical to TRBD1. The length of the CDR3 is 14 residues. Germline CDR1 reads SQVTM; CDR2 reads ANQGSEA. The ends lost 6 bases at V and 3 bases at J; junction bases unmatched: 10. The CDR3, as DNA: TGCAGCGTGAGGAGACAGGGAGTGGACTATGGCTACACCTTC. It translates to CSVRRQGVDYGYTF.

The chain joins TRBV30 to TRBJ2-3; 10 bases align to TRBD2. In germline, CDR1 is GTSNPN, CDR2 SVGIG (reference sequence). Unmatched junction bases numbered 1, after V lost 0 bases and J lost 1 base. The CDR3 covers 15 residues. CDR3 region: CAWSVTSGGTDTQYF. CDR3 DNA sequence: TGTGCCTGGAGTGTAACTAGCGGGGGCACAGATACGCAGTATTTT.

The rearrangement uses TRBV19 and TRBJ1-5; TRBD1 matches at 11 bases. The CDR3 covers 15 residues. Looked up from germline, CDR1 is LNHDA and CDR2 is SQIVND (reference sequence). V was pared by 7 bases and J by 6 bases, with 8 bases of the junction left unmatched. The CDR3 region has the DNA TGTGCCAGTACCTCGGACAGGGGGCTGCCTCAGCCCCAGCATTTT. It translates to CASTSDRGLPQPQHF.

This sequence joins TRBV19 and TRBJ1-4; D may be TRBD1 (5 bases). This CDR3 is built from 14 residues. CDR1 is LNHDA and CDR2 is SQIVND in the germline V gene (reference sequence). V was trimmed by 5 bases and J by 8 bases, leaving 15 bases between them. This CDR3 is CASSSLGDGEKLFF. DNA for the CDR3: TGTGCCAGTAGTTCGTTAGGGGATGGGGAAAAACTGTTTTTT. The complete variable domain, with remaining parts taken from reference TRBV19 and TRBJ1-4, reads DGGITQSPKYLFRKEGQNVTLSCEQNLNHDAMYWYRQDPGQGLRLIYYSQIVNDFQKGDIAEGYSVSREKKESFPLTVTSAQKNPTAFYLCASSSLGDGEKLFFGSGTQLSVL.

V and J are TRBV28 and TRBJ2-2, with a weak D call TRBD1 (6 bases). Trimming cost V 7 bases and J 6 bases, with 12 bases left between them. The CDR3 runs to 13 residues. Looked up from germline, CDR1 is MDHEN and CDR2 is SYDVKM. The CDR3 here is CASTARGSGELFF. The CDR3 nucleotides read TGTGCCAGCACCGCCAGGGGTTCCGGGGAGCTGTTTTTT.

J is TRBJ2-2 and V is TRBV20-1, with D maybe TRBD1 (5 bases). The ends were cut back, 3 bases at V and 4 bases at J, with 18 bases in the middle. Looked up from germline, CDR1 is DFQATT and CDR2 is SNEGSKA (reference sequence). CDR3 size: 16 residues. The CDR3 sequence: CSASRQLSPGTGELFF. The CDR3 DNA follows: TGCAGTGCTAGTCGACAGTTGAGTCCGGGCACCGGGGAGCTGTTTTTT.

This clone was recorded once. V and J are TRBV7-9 and TRBJ2-5; TRBD2 matches 13 bases. The CDR3 contains 16 residues. The germline V gene has CDR1 SEHNR and CDR2 FQNEAQ (reference sequence). V gave up 6 bases and J gave up 5 bases; unmatched junction bases: 9. The DNA for the CDR3 is TGTGCCAGCAGAAGACTAGCGGGAGGATTAGGGGAGACCCAGTACTTC. Protein sequence: CASRRLAGGLGETQYF.

The chain links TRBV6-6 to TRBJ1-1, with a possible D match to TRBD1 (6 bases). The germline V gene encodes CDR1 MNHNY and CDR2 SVGAGI (reference sequence). The V gene lost 5 bases and the J gene lost 2 bases, with 12 bases spanning the gap. This CDR3 is 14 amino acids long. CDR3: CASSRTAINTEAFF. In nucleotides, the CDR3 is TGTGCCAGCAGTCGGACAGCTATAAACACTGAAGCTTTCTTT.

The chain joins TRBV2 to TRBJ2-7; 7 bases map to TRBD1. This CDR3 is 14 amino acids long. Germline CDR1 is SNHLY and CDR2 is FYNNEI. The V and J ends lost 5 bases and 0 bases, in that order; junction bases with no gene match: 4. The CDR3 is CASSRDSNSYEQYV. The CDR3 coding sequence is TGTGCCAGCAGTCGGGACAGCAACTCCTACGAGCAGTACGTC.

The V call is TRBV7-9, the J call TRBJ2-4, with TRBD2 as a possible D gene (5 bases). Germline lookup yields CDR1 SEHNR and CDR2 FQNEAQ (reference sequence). The CDR3 consists of 14 residues. Trimming cost V 2 bases and J 8 bases, with 13 bases left between them. The CDR3 sequence is CASSLRGGFDIQYF. The CDR3 nucleotides are TGTGCCAGCAGCTTACGGGGTGGCTTCGACATTCAGTACTTC. The full variable domain, rest sourced from reference TRBV7-9 and TRBJ2-4, is DTGVSQNPRHKITKRGQNVTFRCDPISEHNRLYWYRQTLGQGPEFLTYFQNEAQLEKSRLLSDRFSAERPKGSFSTLEIQRTEQGDSAMYLCASSLRGGFDIQYFGAGTRLSVL.

The CDR3 sequence is CASSYPGQGNYGYTF. Written as DNA, the CDR3 is TGTGCCAGCAGTTATCCGGGACAGGGGAACTATGGCTACACCTTC. The V and J genes are TRBV2 and TRBJ1-2, with 10 bases aligning to TRBD1. This CDR3 is built from 15 residues. J lost 2 bases, V lost 5 bases, and 5 bases had no gene match. Germline CDR1 SNHLY, CDR2 FYNNEI.

This clone was seen once. The CDR3 DNA follows: TGTGCCAGCAGCTTAGGGCAGGGTACCGGGGAGCTGTTTTTT. Protein: CASSLGQGTGELFF. V and J are TRBV7-9 and TRBJ2-2; tentative D call: TRBD1 (5 bases). Trimming shortened V by 1 base and J by 5 bases, and 8 bases separated the two germline ends. CDR3 length: 14 residues. Germline assignment: CDR1 SEHNR and CDR2 FQNEAQ (reference sequence).

This sequence joins TRBV2 and TRBJ1-5; unclear D gene. CDR1 and CDR2 (germline): SNHLY, FYNNEI. Trimming cost V 4 bases and J 6 bases, with 16 bases left between them. This CDR3 is built from 15 residues. The DNA for the CDR3 is TGTGCCAGCAGTGGTACTCGGTCTGCTACTCAGCCCCAGCATTTT. Its translation: CASSGTRSATQPQHF. The full variable domain, completed using reference TRBV2 and TRBJ1-5, is EPEVTQTPSHQVTQMGQEVILRCVPISNHLYFYWYRQILGQKVEFLVSFYNNEISEKSEIFDDQFSVERPDGSNFTLKIRSTKLEDSAMYFCASSGTRSATQPQHFGDGTRLSIL.

The V call is TRBV27, the J call TRBJ2-1; 7 bases are a match to TRBD2. The CDR3 has 14 amino acids. V dropped 6 bases and J dropped 0; count of bases not matched to a gene: 2. Germline V gene data show CDR1 as MNHEY and CDR2 as SMNVEV (reference sequence). The CDR3 DNA sequence: TGTGCCAGCAGGAGCGGGATCTCCTACAATGAGCAGTTCTTC. This translates into CASRSGISYNEQFF.